These T cell receptor beta chains were read from a single sample in a study of lymphopenia after photon versus proton radiotherapy. TCRdb keeps only in-frame clones here, not all; method: immunoSEQ multiplex PCR. The sample has tens of thousands of clones; 90% to 95% are singletons. This material consisted of peripheral blood, taken from a patient treated with photon-based radiotherapy. Receptors were obtained from a man aged 60 to 75 with cholangiocarcinoma. The CDR3 runs from the conserved cysteine through the conserved F or W. Each record gives: J gene, clone size, CDR3 length, V gene, D gene, CDR3 DNA, CDR3 protein. The D gene is left open where the match is weak. A clone size is listed for some rows: how often the clone was seen (once, few, many), or a class if it is expanded.

>TRBJ2-2|NA|14|TRBV5-4|NA
TGTGCCAGCAGCCCCGGGGGTAACACCGGGGAGCTGTTTTTT
CASSPGGNTGELFF
>TRBJ1-4|NA|14|TRBV6-5|NA
TGTGCCAGCAGCCACCGGGAGACTAATGAAAAACTGTTTTTT
CASSHRETNEKLFF
>TRBJ2-5|NA|14|TRBV10-3|TRBD2
TGTGCCATCAGTGATAGCGGGACCCAAGAGACCCAGTACTTC
CAISDSGTQETQYF
>TRBJ2-2|NA|15|TRBV5-1|TRBD1
TGCGCCAGCAGCTTGGGGACAGGGGAAGCCGGGGAGCTGTTTTTT
CASSLGTGEAGELFF
>TRBJ2-2|NA|16|TRBV6-4|TRBD1
TGTGCCAGCAGCGGGGGACAGGGACGAAACACCGGGGAGCTGTTTTTT
CASSGGQGRNTGELFF
>TRBJ2-1|NA|13|TRBV10-1|TRBD2
TGCGCCAGCGGAAGCGGGATAGGCAATGAGCAGTTCTTC
CASGSGIGNEQFF
>TRBJ2-7|NA|14|TRBV5-4|TRBD1
TGTGCCAGCAGCTTGCGGGGACAGCACGAGGAGCAGTACTTC
CASSLRGQHEEQYF
>TRBJ1-2|NA|18|TRBV5-1|TRBD1
TGCGCCAGCAGCTCCGGACAGGGGGCGAACTTTTTAGGGGATGGCTACACCTTC
CASSSGQGANFLGDGYTF
>TRBJ2-7|NA|13|TRBV6-5|NA
TGTGCCAGCAGGAATGCAGGATCCTACGAGCAGTACTTC
CASRNAGSYEQYF
>TRBJ2-2|NA|15|TRBV19|NA
TGTGCCAGTAGTATGTATCAGCGGGCCACCGGGGAGCTGTTTTTT
CASSMYQRATGELFF
>TRBJ1-2|NA|14|TRBV27|NA
TGTGCCAGCAGTTTAGTAGCCAAAGGGAATGGCTACACCTTC
CASSLVAKGNGYTF
>TRBJ1-4|NA|15|TRBV9|NA
TGTGCCAGCAGCGTATCGGGACAAACTAATGAAAAACTGTTTTTT
CASSVSGQTNEKLFF
>TRBJ1-2|NA|14|TRBV5-8|TRBD1
TGTGCCAGCAGCTTGCGGACAGGGAACTATGGCTACACCTTC
CASSLRTGNYGYTF
>TRBJ2-1|NA|16|TRBV4-2|NA
TGTGCCAGCAGCCAAGCAGCAACTAGCAGGGACAATGAGCAGTTCTTC
CASSQAATSRDNEQFF
>TRBJ1-5|NA|15|TRBV28|TRBD1
TGTGCCAGCAGTCCCCCGGACAGGGATAATCAGCCCCAGCATTTT
CASSPPDRDNQPQHF
>TRBJ2-2|NA|16|TRBV7-9|NA
TGTGCCAGCAGCTTATTAACAGGGAGCCCCACCGGGGAGCTGTTTTTT
CASSLLTGSPTGELFF
>TRBJ1-2|NA|15|TRBV5-1|TRBD1
TGCGCCAGCAGCGTGGACAGGGGGCTCGTCTATGGCTACACCTTC
CASSVDRGLVYGYTF
>TRBJ1-5|once|15|TRBV18|NA
TGTGCCAGCTCACCTACCCGAAGTAGCAATCAGCCCCAGCATTTT
CASSPTRSSNQPQHF
>TRBJ1-1|NA|14|TRBV29-1|NA
TGCAGCGTTTCACGGGGGAATATGTACACTGAAGCTTTCTTT
CSVSRGNMYTEAFF
>TRBJ2-1|NA|16|TRBV11-2|TRBD2
TGTGCCAGCAGCTACCAGCGGGACCCCCTTTACAATGAGCAGTTCTTC
CASSYQRDPLYNEQFF
>TRBJ2-6|NA|17|TRBV7-8|NA
TGTGCCAGCAGCAAACGCCCCGGGGTCTCTGGGGCCAACGTCCTGACTTTC
CASSKRPGVSGANVLTF
>TRBJ2-5|NA|13|TRBV11-1|NA
TGTGCCAGCAGCGCCGGGTACCAAGAGACCCAGTACTTC
CASSAGYQETQYF
>TRBJ2-5|once|15|TRBV7-9|NA
TGTGCCAGCAGCCCTAGCGTGGCCCTGCCAGGGACCCAGTACTTC
CASSPSVALPGTQYF
>TRBJ1-5|NA|13|TRBV4-3|NA
TGCGCCAGCAGCCAAGTTGTAAATCAGCCCCAGCATTTT
CASSQVVNQPQHF
>TRBJ2-2|NA|13|TRBV29-1|TRBD2
TGCAGCGTTGTGAGGGGAGGGACCGGGGAGCTGTTTTTT
CSVVRGGTGELFF
>TRBJ2-7|NA|15|TRBV28|TRBD1
TGTGCCAGCAGTGACGACAGGGGTCCCACCTACGAGCAGTACTTC
CASSDDRGPTYEQYF
>TRBJ2-7|NA|15|TRBV5-1|TRBD2
TGCGCCAGCAGCCCCGGACTAGCGGGAGAAGACGAGCAGTACTTC
CASSPGLAGEDEQYF
>TRBJ2-1|NA|16|TRBV11-3|NA
TGTGCCAGCAGCTCAGGGGCTGGGGGGCCTAGGAATGAGCAGTTCTTC
CASSSGAGGPRNEQFF
>TRBJ2-5|NA|15|TRBV6-1|TRBD1
TGTGCCAGCAGTGAACAGGCAGGGGGCGCGAAGACCCAGTACTTC
CASSEQAGGAKTQYF
>TRBJ2-1|NA|15|TRBV11-2|TRBD1
TGTGCCAGCAGCTTTGAAAACAGGGGGTTCGATGAGCAGTTCTTC
CASSFENRGFDEQFF
>TRBJ2-5|NA|14|TRBV5-1|NA
TGCGCCAGCAACCCCTTCCCGGGAGCAGAGACCCAGTACTTC
CASNPFPGAETQYF
>TRBJ2-7|NA|11|TRBV20-1|NA
TGCAGTGCTCCTCGCCAGCCCGAGCAGTACTTC
CSAPRQPEQYF
>TRBJ1-1|NA|17|TRBV7-8|TRBD1
TGTGCCAGCAGCTTAGAAGGGGGCATGTCATCGTACACTGAAGCTTTCTTT
CASSLEGGMSSYTEAFF
>TRBJ2-7|NA|16|TRBV7-9|TRBD1
TGTGCCAGCAGCTTGGGGGACAGATTATCCACCTACGAGCAGTACTTC
CASSLGDRLSTYEQYF
>TRBJ2-5|NA|16|TRBV14|TRBD2
TGTGCCAGCAGCCAATTACTAGCGGGAGCACAAGAGACCCAGTACTTC
CASSQLLAGAQETQYF
>TRBJ2-1|once|14|TRBV7-3|NA
TGTGCCAGCAGCCCCTTGAACGCTGACAATGAGCAGTTCTTC
CASSPLNADNEQFF
>TRBJ2-2|NA|17|TRBV7-6|TRBD2
TGTGCCAGCAGCTTAGAGCGGGAGGGCCGGGGCACCGGGGAGCTGTTTTTT
CASSLEREGRGTGELFF
>TRBJ2-1|NA|17|TRBV10-2|TRBD1
TGCGCCAGCAGTGAGTCGACAGGGGGTAGCTCCTACAATGAGCAGTTCTTC
CASSESTGGSSYNEQFF
>TRBJ1-4|NA|14|TRBV9|TRBD1
TGTGCCAGCAGCCCCAGACAGGGGGATGAAAAACTGTTTTTT
CASSPRQGDEKLFF
>TRBJ2-1|NA|11|TRBV5-8|NA
TGTGCCAGCAGCCTAGCTATTACTCCGTTCTTC
CASSLAITPFF
>TRBJ1-2|NA|17|TRBV6-1|NA
TGTGCCAGCAGTGAAGATTTCTCCCGTTCCGGAGGATATGGCTACACCTTC
CASSEDFSRSGGYGYTF
>TRBJ2-7|once|14|TRBV6-6|NA
TGTGCCAGCAGTTACTCGAATGGCAACTACGAGCAGTACTTC
CASSYSNGNYEQYF
>TRBJ2-5|NA|15|TRBV29-1|NA
TGCAGCGTTGTCGAATCCGGAAGGAGGCGGGAGACCCAGTACTTC
CSVVESGRRRETQYF
>TRBJ1-6|NA|15|TRBV11-3|TRBD1
TGTGCCAGCAGCTCGGGACAGGGATTGGAATCACCCCTCCACTTT
CASSSGQGLESPLHF
>TRBJ2-1|NA|12|TRBV6-1|NA
TGTGCCAGCAGTGAAGAAGGGGTTGCTATGTTCTTC
CASSEEGVAMFF
>TRBJ2-2|NA|17|TRBV7-9|TRBD2
TGTGCCAGCAGCGTCGCCGGGACTAGCGGGGGGGCCGGGGAGCTGTTTTTT
CASSVAGTSGGAGELFF
>TRBJ1-6|NA|13|TRBV5-8|TRBD1
TGTGCCAGCAGCTGGGACAGGGATTCACCCCTCCACTTT
CASSWDRDSPLHF
>TRBJ1-6|NA|14|TRBV27|NA
TGTGCCAGCAGTACCACAGAAGTAAATTCACCCCTCCACTTT
CASSTTEVNSPLHF
>TRBJ2-5|NA|17|TRBV27|TRBD1
TGTGCCAGCAGTTTTAGGGCAGGGGGCCTCTCCGGGGAGACCCAGTACTTC
CASSFRAGGLSGETQYF
>TRBJ1-2|NA|13|TRBV7-5|NA
TGTGCCAGCAGTCGGGACAGGGCCTATGGCTACACCTTC
CASSRDRAYGYTF
>TRBJ1-4|NA|15|TRBV27|TRBD1
TGTGCCAGCAGTCCCTGGACAGGGAGAGGTGAAAAACTGTTTTTT
CASSPWTGRGEKLFF
>TRBJ2-3|NA|15|TRBV6-6|NA
TGTGCCAGCACTCAACGACCAGGGTTGACAGATACGCAGTATTTT
CASTQRPGLTDTQYF
>TRBJ2-7|NA|15|TRBV4-1|TRBD1
TGCGCCAGCAGCCAATTTAGGCAGGGGGATCTCGAGCAGTACTTC
CASSQFRQGDLEQYF
>TRBJ1-1|NA|14|TRBV19|TRBD1
TGTGCCAGTAGTACCTCCGGGACAGGGGGTAGGGCTTTCTTT
CASSTSGTGGRAFF
>TRBJ2-2|once|14|TRBV29-1|NA
TGCAGCGTTGTCGCTGACGCGAACACCGGGGAGCTGTTTTTT
CSVVADANTGELFF
>TRBJ1-6|NA|13|TRBV27|NA
TGTGCCAGCAGTCCTTTGTTAAATTCACCCCTCCACTTT
CASSPLLNSPLHF
>TRBJ2-1|NA|15|TRBV19|TRBD2
TGTGCCAGTAGCCCGGGAGGGCCCCCCTACAATGAGCAGTTCTTC
CASSPGGPPYNEQFF